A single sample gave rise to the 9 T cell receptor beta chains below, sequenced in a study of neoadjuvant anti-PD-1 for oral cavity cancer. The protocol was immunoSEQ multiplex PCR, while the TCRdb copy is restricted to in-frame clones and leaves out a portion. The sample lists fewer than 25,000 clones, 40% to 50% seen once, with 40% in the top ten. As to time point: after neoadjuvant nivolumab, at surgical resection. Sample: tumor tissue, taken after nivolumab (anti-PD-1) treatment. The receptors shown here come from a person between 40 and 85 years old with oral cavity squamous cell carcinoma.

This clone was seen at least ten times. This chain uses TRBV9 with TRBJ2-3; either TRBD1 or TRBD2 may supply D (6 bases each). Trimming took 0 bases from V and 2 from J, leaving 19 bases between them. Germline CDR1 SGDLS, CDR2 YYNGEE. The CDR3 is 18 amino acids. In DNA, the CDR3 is TGTGCCAGCAGCGTAGTAGGAGGGGGGCTAGTCTCCACAGATACGCAGTATTTT. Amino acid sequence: CASSVVGGGLVSTDTQYF.

The CDR3 region is CASSPPNSATYEQYF. In DNA form, the CDR3 reads TGTGCCAGCTCACCACCGAACTCTGCAACCTACGAGCAGTACTTC. The chain is built from TRBV18 and TRBJ2-7; D uncertain. This CDR3 is 15 amino acids long. The V end was cut by 0 bases, the J end by 2 bases, with 11 bases between. Germline values: CDR1 KGHSH, CDR2 LQKENI.

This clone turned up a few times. The CDR3 DNA reads TGTGCCAGCAGCTTACATGGGAAGGCTAATGAAAAACTGTTTTTT. Its protein is CASSLHGKANEKLFF. The J gene is TRBJ1-4, the V gene TRBV11-2, with D unclear. The V end was cut by 2 bases, the J end by 3 bases, with 10 bases between. Germline V lookup: CDR1 SGHAT, CDR2 FQNNGV. The CDR3 contains 15 residues.

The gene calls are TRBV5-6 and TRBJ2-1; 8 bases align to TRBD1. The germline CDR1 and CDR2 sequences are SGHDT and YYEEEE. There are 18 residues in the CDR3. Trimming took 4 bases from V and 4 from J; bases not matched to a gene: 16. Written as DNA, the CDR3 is TGTGCCAGCAGCCAGTTGGGACCGAGACAGGGGAGGTACAATGAGCAGTTCTTC. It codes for CASSQLGPRQGRYNEQFF.

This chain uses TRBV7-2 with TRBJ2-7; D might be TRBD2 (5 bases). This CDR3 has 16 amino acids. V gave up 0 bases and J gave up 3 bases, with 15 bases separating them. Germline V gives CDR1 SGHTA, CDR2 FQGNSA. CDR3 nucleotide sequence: TGTGCCAGCAGCTTAGCTTCGGCGGGCTCAGGCTACGAGCAGTACTTC. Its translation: CASSLASAGSGYEQYF.

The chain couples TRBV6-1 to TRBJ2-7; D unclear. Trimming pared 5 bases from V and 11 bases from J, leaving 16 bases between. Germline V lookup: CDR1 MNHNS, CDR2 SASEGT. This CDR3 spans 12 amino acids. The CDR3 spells CASSYATSSEYF. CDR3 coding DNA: TGTGCCAGCAGTTATGCGACGTCCAGTGAGTACTTC.

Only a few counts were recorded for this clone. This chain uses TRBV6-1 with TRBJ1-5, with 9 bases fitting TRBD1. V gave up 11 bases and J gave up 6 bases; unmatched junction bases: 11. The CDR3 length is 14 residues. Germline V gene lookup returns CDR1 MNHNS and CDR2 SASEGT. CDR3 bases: TGTGCCGCGGGGCAACAGGGGGCGATTCAGCCCCAGCATTTT. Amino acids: CAAGQQGAIQPQHF.

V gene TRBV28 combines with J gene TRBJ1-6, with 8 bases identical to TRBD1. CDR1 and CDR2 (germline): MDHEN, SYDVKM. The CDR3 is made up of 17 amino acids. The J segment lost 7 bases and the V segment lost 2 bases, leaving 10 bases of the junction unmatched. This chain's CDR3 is CASSLPAGTGKNSPLHF. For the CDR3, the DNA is TGTGCCAGCAGTTTACCCGCCGGGACAGGAAAAAATTCACCCCTCCACTTT.

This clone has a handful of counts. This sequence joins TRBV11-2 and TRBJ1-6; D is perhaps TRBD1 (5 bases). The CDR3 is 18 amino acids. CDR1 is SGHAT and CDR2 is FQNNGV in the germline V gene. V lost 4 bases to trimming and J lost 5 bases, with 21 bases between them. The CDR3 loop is CASSSGLEGWKDNSPLHF. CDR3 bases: TGTGCCAGCAGCTCGGGACTAGAGGGGTGGAAGGATAATTCACCCCTCCACTTT.